A single T cell receptor (beta chain) is shown here with its context. Its antigen specificity is not known. No base quality information exists; no much larger clone differs at one position. For the CD8 naive samples, CD45RO-negative cells were positively selected for CCR7, yielding a CD45RA+CCR7+ population from which TemRA cells were excluded. Healthy HIV-negative adults with no recently reported acute infections or vaccinations were included as donors. All donors were Caucasian adults living in Nashville, Tennessee, USA. Blood was collected by leukapheresis, and PBMCs were isolated by Ficoll-Histopaque density gradient centrifugation and then cryopreserved in liquid nitrogen vapor phase. Analytical flow cytometry was used to check the purity and quantity of each magnetically sorted T cell population. Genomic DNA was isolated from every sorted fraction and measured by UV absorbance on a Nanodrop 2000c.

V ends up 6 bases short and J 3 bases short, with an unmatched junction base count of 12. Based on the germline V gene (reference sequence), the CDR1 and CDR2 sequences are PRHDT and FYEKMQ. The CDR3 runs 16 residues from the cysteine to the phenylalanine. CDR3 DNA only is kept here, 48 bases in frame from base 1. Using the deep immunoSEQ assay, TCR CDR3 regions were amplified from genomic DNA by multiplex PCR. Extracted genomic DNA from each cell subset was distributed evenly across all wells of several immunoSEQ 96-well plates, and each plate was treated as a replicate. Each replicate PCR for sorted subsets received around 0.2 ug genomic DNA, equal to about 30,000 T cell genomes. The purified libraries were quantified using a Qubit 3.0 fluorometer, sized with a Bioanalyzer 2100, and then quantified again using the KAPA Library Quantification kit. Every immunoSEQ 96-well plate was sequenced on a separate single-read 150-cycle Illumina NextSeq 550 flow cell. Under the source paper's analysis protocol: Because the immunoSEQ output included only junctional sequences and no quality scores, the filtering could not be the same as the filtering used for full-length reads. To assign V/J genes and CDR3, sequences were annotated against IMGT germline references using PyIR, a Python wrapper for IgBLAST v1.9. Reads were removed for weak V/J assignments (E-value above 1e-6), missing CDR3, stop codons, out-of-frame junctions, or ambiguous translated residues. V3J clonotypes were defined by identical inferred V gene, J gene, and CDR3 amino acid sequence. Percentage overlap between repertoires was computed as shared unique clonotypes divided by the size of the smaller repertoire. Three approaches were used to assess repertoire richness: RTK rarefaction, the Chao1 estimator, and Recon v2.1 estimates of unobserved clonotypes. OLGA was used to compute generation probabilities for all TCRbeta clonotypes that the gDNA method yielded from a few donors. TCRdb took this table from immuneACCESS and kept in-frame rearrangements with V and J called. Such tables lack part of the clones; where checked against another copy, unresolved V genes explain under half of the gap, and the rest is unexplained. That table gives V, J and clone size, and the DNA gave D and trimming. Here the sample has a few million clones; approximately 92% occur a single time. Less than 2% of the sample belongs to the ten largest clones.

This entry is derived from a study of shared clonotypes between healthy human individuals (TCRdb year 2020). Notes on the research overall: The cohort comprised a couple of women and a few men aged 18 to 49 years. Each donor's leukapheresis produced roughly between roughly 0.94 and 9.5 billion PBMCs. To increase sequencing depth and limit assay-specific biases, different laboratories used diverse techniques to prepare libraries and sequence TCR repertoires. Blood TCR repertoires of a handful of healthy adults were deeply sequenced to estimate repertoire size and the extent of clonotype sharing between individuals. For each donor, CD4 naive and CD4 memory were each run on three plates, CD8 naive on two plates, and CD8 memory on one plate.

Overall study results and their limits: Because the study included only a small number of donors, the genetic and exposure-history diversity represented was limited. Only blood was sampled, and tissue TCR repertoires likely differ from those in blood. Pairwise subsampling led to the expectation that sequencing depth would affect the degree of clonotype sharing among donors. Naive subsets generally had larger estimated clonotype richness than memory subsets. When a handful of donors were compared, the shared fraction of clonotypes was about 5.4% for naive CD4, roughly 3.4% for naive CD8, more than 2% for memory CD4, and approximately 0.4% for memory CD8. Rarefaction of sorted-subset datasets indicated incomplete sequencing despite the large sequencing depth. Compared with non-shared clonotypes, clonotypes shared by all four sorted-subset donors had higher generation probabilities.

This TCR derives from a man younger than 35 in good health. Some clones in this sample may be carry-over from other donors' samples. The rearrangement joined TRBV13 to TRBJ2-7; a stretch of 9 junction bases matches TRBD1. Source material: naive CD8+ T cells from PBMCs. Per the publication, the cell subset or site label means: CD45RA+CCR7+. The nucleotides are TGTGCCAGCAGTCCCGGGACAGGGACCACCATCTACGAGCAGTACTTC. Its protein product is CASSPGTGTTIYEQYF.